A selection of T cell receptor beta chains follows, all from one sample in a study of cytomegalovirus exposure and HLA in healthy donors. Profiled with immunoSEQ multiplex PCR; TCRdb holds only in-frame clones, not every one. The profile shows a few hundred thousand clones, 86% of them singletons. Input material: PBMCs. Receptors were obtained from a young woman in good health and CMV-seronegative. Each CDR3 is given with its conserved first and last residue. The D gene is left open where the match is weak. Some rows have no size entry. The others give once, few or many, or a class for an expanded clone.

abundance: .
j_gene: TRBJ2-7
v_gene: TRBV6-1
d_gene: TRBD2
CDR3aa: CASSAGLAGRSYEQYF
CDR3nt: TGTGCCAGCAGTGCGGGACTAGCGGGCCGCTCCTACGAGCAGTACTTC

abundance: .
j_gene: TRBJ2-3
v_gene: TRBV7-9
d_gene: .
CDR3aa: CASSLATAVVGTDTQYF
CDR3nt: TGTGCCAGCAGCTTAGCGACAGCTGTGGTTGGCACAGATACGCAGTATTTT

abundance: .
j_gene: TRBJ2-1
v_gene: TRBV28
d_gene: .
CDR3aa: CASWGGLAVTYNEQFF
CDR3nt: TGTGCCAGCTGGGGGGGGCTAGCGGTGACCTACAATGAGCAGTTCTTC

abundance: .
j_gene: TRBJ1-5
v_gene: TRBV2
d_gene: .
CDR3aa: CASSELVSRGNQPQHF
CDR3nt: TGTGCCAGCAGTGAACTGGTATCTCGGGGCAATCAGCCCCAGCATTTT

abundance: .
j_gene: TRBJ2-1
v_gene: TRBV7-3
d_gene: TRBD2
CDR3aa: CASSMGLADNEQFF
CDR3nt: TGTGCCAGCAGCATGGGACTAGCGGACAATGAGCAGTTCTTC

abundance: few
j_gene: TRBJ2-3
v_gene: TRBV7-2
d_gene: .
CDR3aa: CASSFYLSADTQYF
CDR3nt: TGTGCCAGCAGCTTTTATCTTAGCGCAGATACGCAGTATTTT

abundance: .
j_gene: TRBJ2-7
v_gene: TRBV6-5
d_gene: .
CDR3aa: CASATGTYEQYF
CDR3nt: TGTGCCAGCGCGACGGGGACCTACGAGCAGTACTTC

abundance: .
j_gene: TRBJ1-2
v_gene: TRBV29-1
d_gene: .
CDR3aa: CSCPTGTYGYTF
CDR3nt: TGCAGCTGCCCGACAGGAACCTATGGCTACACCTTC

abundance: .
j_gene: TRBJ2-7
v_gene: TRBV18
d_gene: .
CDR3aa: CASSPPARGHEQYF
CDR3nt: TGTGCCAGCTCACCACCGGCTCGCGGCCACGAGCAGTACTTC

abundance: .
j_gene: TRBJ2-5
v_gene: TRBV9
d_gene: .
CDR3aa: CASSTTGTQETQYF
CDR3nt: TGTGCCAGCAGCACTACAGGCACCCAAGAGACCCAGTACTTC

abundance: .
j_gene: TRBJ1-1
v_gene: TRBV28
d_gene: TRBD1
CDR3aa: CASWDRGNTEAFF
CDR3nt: TGTGCCAGTTGGGACAGGGGGAACACTGAAGCTTTCTTT

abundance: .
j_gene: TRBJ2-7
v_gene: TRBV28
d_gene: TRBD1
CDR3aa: CASYHRDRVHEQYF
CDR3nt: TGTGCCAGCTACCACCGGGACAGGGTGCACGAGCAGTACTTC

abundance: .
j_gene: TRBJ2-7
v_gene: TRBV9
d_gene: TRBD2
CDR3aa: CASSGTSGRAEQYF
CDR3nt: TGTGCCAGCAGCGGGACCAGCGGGAGGGCCGAGCAGTACTTC

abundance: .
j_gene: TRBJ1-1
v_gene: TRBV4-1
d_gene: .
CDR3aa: CASSHQQEPNTEAFF
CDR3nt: TGCGCCAGCAGCCACCAACAGGAGCCGAACACTGAAGCTTTCTTT

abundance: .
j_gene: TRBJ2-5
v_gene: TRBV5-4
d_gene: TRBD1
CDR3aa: CASSSTHAGTAQETQYF
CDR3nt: TGTGCCAGCAGCTCGACGCACGCCGGGACAGCCCAAGAGACCCAGTACTTC

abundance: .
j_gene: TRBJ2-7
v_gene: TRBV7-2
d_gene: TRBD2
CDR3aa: CASRPASGAYEQYF
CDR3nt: TGTGCCAGCAGGCCCGCTAGCGGAGCCTACGAGCAGTACTTC

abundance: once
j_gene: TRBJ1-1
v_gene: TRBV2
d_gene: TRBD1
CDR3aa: CASSEEIGQVKNTEAFF
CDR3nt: TGTGCCAGCAGTGAAGAGATCGGACAGGTGAAGAACACTGAAGCTTTCTTT

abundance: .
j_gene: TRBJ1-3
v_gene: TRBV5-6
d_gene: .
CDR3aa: CASSSQGSGNTIYF
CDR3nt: TGTGCCAGCAGCTCGCAGGGTTCTGGAAACACCATATATTTT

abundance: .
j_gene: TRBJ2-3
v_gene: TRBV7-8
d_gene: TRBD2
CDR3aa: CASASILAGAGADTQYF
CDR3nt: TGTGCCAGCGCGAGCATCCTAGCGGGAGCTGGTGCAGATACGCAGTATTTT

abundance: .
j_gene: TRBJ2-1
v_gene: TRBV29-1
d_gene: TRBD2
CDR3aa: CSVSGTSLSLGAYNEQFF
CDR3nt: TGCAGCGTTTCAGGGACTAGCCTTTCTTTGGGAGCCTACAATGAGCAGTTCTTC

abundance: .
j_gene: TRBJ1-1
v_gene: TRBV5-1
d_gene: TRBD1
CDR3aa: CASSQVQGRAFF
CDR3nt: TGCGCCAGCAGCCAAGTACAGGGGCGAGCTTTCTTT

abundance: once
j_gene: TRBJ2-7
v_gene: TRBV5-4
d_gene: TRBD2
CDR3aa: CASSPGTSGSHEQYF
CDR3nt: TGTGCCAGCAGCCCAGGGACTAGCGGGAGCCACGAGCAGTACTTC